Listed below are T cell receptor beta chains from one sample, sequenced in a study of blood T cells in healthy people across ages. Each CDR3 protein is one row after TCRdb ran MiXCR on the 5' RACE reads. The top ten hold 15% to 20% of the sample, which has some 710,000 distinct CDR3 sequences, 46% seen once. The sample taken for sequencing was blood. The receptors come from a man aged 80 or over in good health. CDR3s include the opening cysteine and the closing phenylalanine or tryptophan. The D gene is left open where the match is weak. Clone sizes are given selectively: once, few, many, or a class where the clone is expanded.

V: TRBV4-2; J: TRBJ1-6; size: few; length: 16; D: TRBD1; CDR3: CASSQDPTGLNSPLHF; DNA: TGTGCCAGCAGCCAAGATCCGACAGGGCTTAATTCACCCCTCCACTTT
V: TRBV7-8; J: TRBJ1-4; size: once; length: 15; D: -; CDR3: CASSLWQGGNEELFF; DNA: TGTGCCAGTAGCTTATGGCAGGGAGGTAATGAAGAACTGTTTTTT
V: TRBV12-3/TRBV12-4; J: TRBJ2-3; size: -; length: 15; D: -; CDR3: CASSLGGRGEDTQYF; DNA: TGTGCCAGCAGTTTAGGGGGGAGAGGAGAAGATACGCAGTATTTT
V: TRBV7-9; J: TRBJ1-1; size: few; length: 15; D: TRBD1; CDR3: CASSLAGAGGTEAFF; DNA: TGTGCCAGCAGCTTAGCAGGGGCAGGGGGCACTGAAGCTTTCTTT
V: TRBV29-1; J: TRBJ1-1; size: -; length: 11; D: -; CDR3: CSVPGTREAFF; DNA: TGCAGCGTTCCTGGGACTCGTGAAGCTTTCTTT
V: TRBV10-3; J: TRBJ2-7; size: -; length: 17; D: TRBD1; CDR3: CAISDSGFGQGGYEQYF; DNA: TGTGCCATCAGTGACTCCGGGTTCGGACAGGGAGGTTACGAGCAGTACTTC
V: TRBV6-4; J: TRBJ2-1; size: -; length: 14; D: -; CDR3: CAGSGGYSYNEQFF; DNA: TGTGCCGGCAGTGGGGGTTACTCCTACAATGAGCAGTTCTTC
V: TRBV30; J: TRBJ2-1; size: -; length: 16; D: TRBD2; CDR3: CAWSVQRSGRLNEQFF; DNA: TGTGCCTGGAGTGTACAGAGAAGCGGGAGACTGAATGAGCAGTTCTTC
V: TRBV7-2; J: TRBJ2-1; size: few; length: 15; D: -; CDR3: CASSRGRTNYNEQFF; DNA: TGTGCCAGCAGCCGCGGACGAACTAACTACAATGAGCAGTTCTTC
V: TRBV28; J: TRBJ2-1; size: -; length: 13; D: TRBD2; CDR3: CASSLNQGGVKFF; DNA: TGTGCCAGCAGTTTAAATCAGGGAGGGGTGAAGTTCTTC
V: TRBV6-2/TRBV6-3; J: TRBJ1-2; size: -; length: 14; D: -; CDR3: CASRRERTDYGYTF; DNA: TGTGCCAGCAGGCGGGAGAGGACTGACTATGGCTACACCTTC